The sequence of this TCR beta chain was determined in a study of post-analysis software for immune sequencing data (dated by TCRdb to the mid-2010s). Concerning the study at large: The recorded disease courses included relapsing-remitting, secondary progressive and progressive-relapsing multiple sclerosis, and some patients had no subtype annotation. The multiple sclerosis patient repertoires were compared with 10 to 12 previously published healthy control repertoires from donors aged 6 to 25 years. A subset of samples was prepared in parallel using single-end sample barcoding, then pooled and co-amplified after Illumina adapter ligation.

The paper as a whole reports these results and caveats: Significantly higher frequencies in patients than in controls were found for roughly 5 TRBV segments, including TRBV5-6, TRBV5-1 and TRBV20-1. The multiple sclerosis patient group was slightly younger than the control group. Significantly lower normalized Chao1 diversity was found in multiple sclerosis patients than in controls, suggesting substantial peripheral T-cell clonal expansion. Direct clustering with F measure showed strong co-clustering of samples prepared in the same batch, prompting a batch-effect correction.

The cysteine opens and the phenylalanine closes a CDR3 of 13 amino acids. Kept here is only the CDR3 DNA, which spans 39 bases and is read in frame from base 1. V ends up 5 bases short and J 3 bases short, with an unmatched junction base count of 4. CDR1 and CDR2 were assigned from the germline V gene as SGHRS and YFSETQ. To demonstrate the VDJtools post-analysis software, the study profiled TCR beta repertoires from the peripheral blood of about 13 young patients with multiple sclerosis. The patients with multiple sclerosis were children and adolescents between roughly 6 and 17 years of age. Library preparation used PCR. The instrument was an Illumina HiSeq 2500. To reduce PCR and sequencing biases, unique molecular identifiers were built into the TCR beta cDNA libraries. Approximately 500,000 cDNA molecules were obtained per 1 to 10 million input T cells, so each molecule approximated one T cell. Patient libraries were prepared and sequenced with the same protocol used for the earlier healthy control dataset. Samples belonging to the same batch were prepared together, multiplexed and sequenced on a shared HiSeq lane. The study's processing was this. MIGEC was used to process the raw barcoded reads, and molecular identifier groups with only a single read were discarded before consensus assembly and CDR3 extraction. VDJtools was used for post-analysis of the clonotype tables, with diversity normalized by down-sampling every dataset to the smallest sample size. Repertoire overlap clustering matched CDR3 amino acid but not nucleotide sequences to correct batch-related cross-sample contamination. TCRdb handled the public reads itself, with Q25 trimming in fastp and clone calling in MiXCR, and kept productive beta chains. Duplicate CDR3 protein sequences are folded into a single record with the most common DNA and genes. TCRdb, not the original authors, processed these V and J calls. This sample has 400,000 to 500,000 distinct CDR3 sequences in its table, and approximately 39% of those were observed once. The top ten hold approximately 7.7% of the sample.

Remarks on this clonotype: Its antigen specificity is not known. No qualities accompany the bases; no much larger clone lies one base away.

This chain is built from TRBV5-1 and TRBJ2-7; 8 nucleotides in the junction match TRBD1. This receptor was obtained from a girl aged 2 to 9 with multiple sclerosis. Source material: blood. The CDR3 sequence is CASRGTGNYEQYF. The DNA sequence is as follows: TGCGCCAGCAGAGGGACAGGTAACTACGAGCAGTACTTC. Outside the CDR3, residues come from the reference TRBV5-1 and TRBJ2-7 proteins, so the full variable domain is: KAGVTQTPRYLIKTRGQQVTLSCSPISGHRSVSWYQQTPGQGLQFLFEYFSETQRNKGNFPGRFSGRQFSNSRSEMNVSTLELGDSALYLCASRGTGNYEQYFGPGTRLTVT.